This T cell receptor (beta chain) was retrieved from a study of PD-1 blockade in classical Hodgkin lymphoma. Specified time point: cycle 4 day 1 (C4D1), after about 6 weeks of nivolumab. Patients all relapsed after autologous stem cell transplantation, and there was variation in brentuximab vedotin exposure. Study findings and constraints: The authors excluded patients who started nivolumab under 1 year after ASCT.

CDR1 is SGHVS and CDR2 is FQNEAQ in the germline V gene. The ends were cut back, 5 bases at V and 0 bases at J, with 4 bases in the middle. The CDR3 runs 13 residues. Comment on this clone: What it recognizes is unknown.

The protocol was immunoSEQ multiplex PCR, while the TCRdb copy is restricted to in-frame clones and leaves out a portion. The sample lists some 33,000 clones, over 75% seen once, with about 15% in the top ten. The J gene is TRBJ1-4, the V gene TRBV7-8; no definite D call. The source of this sequence is a human donor with classical Hodgkin lymphoma. The sequences come from peripheral blood mononuclear cells (PBMCs), collected before the fourth cycle of nivolumab. The CDR3: CASSPATNEKLFF. CDR3 nucleotide sequence: TGTGCCAGCAGCCCCGCAACTAATGAAAAACTGTTTTTT.